This T cell receptor beta chain was observed in a study of blood T cell repertoires in COVID-19. Here immunoSEQ multiplex PCR was the method, and the copy in TCRdb shows in-frame clones only, minus some. This sample has hundreds of thousands of clones, with approximately 80% found just once. Trimming at V came to 5 bases and at J to 2 bases, leaving 5 bases not matched to a gene. The CDR3 covers 15 residues. Per the germline V gene, CDR1 is SNHLY and CDR2 is FYNNEI. This chain connects TRBV2 to TRBJ1-5; 8 positions agree with TRBD1. The sequencing sample was made of PBMCs or T cells enriched from blood (not recorded which). The source is a man aged 40-55 years who had been exposed to COVID-19. DNA of the CDR3: TGTGCCAGCAGTCAGGACAGGGCGGGCAATCAGCCCCAGCATTTT. This codes for CASSQDRAGNQPQHF.